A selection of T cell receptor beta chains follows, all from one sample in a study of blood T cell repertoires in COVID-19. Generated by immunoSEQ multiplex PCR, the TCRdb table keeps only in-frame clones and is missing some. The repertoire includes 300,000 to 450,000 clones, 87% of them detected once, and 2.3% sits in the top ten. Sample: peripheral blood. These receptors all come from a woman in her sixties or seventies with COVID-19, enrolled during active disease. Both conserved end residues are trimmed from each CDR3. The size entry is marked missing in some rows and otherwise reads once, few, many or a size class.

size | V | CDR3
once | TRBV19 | ASSRGMQPQH
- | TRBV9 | ASSVGARTEAF
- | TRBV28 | ASSLGDRVSYEQY
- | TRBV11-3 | ASSLSAGSYNEQF
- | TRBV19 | ASSSQQGSYGYT
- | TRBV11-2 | ASTKTPGTEAF
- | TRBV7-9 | ASSLGELAGELF
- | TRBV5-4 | ASSWGQGALNTEAF
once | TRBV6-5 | ASSIDRGLRGGYT
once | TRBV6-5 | ASSPSPRVHGYT
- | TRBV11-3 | ASSSTGFYNEQF
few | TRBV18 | ASSPIRGDDQPQH
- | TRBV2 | ASSGEAAPTYGYT
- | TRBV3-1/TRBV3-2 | ASGQPKNTGELF
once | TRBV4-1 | ASSPGQGAGANVLT
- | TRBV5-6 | ASSLVAGDSWLNTEAF
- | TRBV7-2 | ASSPRTGPDTQY
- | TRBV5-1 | ASSSQDNYGYT
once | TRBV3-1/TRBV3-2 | ASSRRLAGGDEQF
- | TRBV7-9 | ASSLVGTPNSPLH
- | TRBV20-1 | SASLNGGATNEQF
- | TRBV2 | ASSGGSLAGGTDTQY
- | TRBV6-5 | ASRVTLLVETQY
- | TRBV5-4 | ASSGQKETQY
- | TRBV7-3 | ASSLRAGYGYT
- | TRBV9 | ASSATGTGVGKLF
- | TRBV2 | ASRSTGNTEAF
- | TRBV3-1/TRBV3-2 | ASSQEPRTGREQF